Listed below are T cell receptor beta chains from one sample, sequenced in a study of blood T cell repertoires in COVID-19. The assay was immunoSEQ multiplex PCR, and TCRdb's table has in-frame clones only and misses some. The repertoire holds more than 140,000 clones, with around 80% as singletons. Sequencing used peripheral blood. Receptor source: a woman between 45 and 65 years old in a cohort sampled during active or convalescent COVID-19. The CDR3 runs from the conserved cysteine through the conserved F or W. D genes are given only for firm matches. Clone size is shown for a subset of rows, as once, few, many or a class of expanded clone.

clone size: NA; V gene: TRBV5-1; J gene: TRBJ2-5; D gene: TRBD2; CDR3 DNA: TGCGCCAGCAGCTTGGTAACGGGACTAGCGGGACGCGAACAAGAGACCCAGTACTTC; CDR3 protein: CASSLVTGLAGREQETQYF
clone size: NA; V gene: TRBV5-8; J gene: TRBJ1-1; D gene: NA; CDR3 DNA: TGTGCCAGCAGCTCCCCAGGCAGGGGGAACACTGAAGCTTTCTTT; CDR3 protein: CASSSPGRGNTEAFF
clone size: NA; V gene: TRBV2; J gene: TRBJ2-5; D gene: NA; CDR3 DNA: TGTGCCAGCAGTGTGATTCATGGACTAGGGGGCCAAGAGACCCAGTACTTC; CDR3 protein: CASSVIHGLGGQETQYF
clone size: medium-sized; V gene: TRBV23-1; J gene: TRBJ1-2; D gene: NA; CDR3 DNA: TGCGCCAGCAGGGACAGCCTCTGGGGCTACACCTTC; CDR3 protein: CASRDSLWGYTF
clone size: NA; V gene: TRBV10-1; J gene: TRBJ1-1; D gene: TRBD1; CDR3 DNA: TGCGCCAGCAGTGGAAGTGGGACAGGGGATACTGAAGCTTTCTTT; CDR3 protein: CASSGSGTGDTEAFF
clone size: NA; V gene: TRBV9; J gene: TRBJ1-3; D gene: TRBD1; CDR3 DNA: TGTGCCAGCAGCGTAGGGGGACAGGGGGCGAGAGGAAACACCATATATTTT; CDR3 protein: CASSVGGQGARGNTIYF
clone size: NA; V gene: TRBV2; J gene: TRBJ2-3; D gene: NA; CDR3 DNA: TGTGCCAGCATCCAAGGAGTGGGCACAGATACGCAGTATTTT; CDR3 protein: CASIQGVGTDTQYF
clone size: NA; V gene: TRBV5-6; J gene: TRBJ1-2; D gene: TRBD1; CDR3 DNA: TGTGCCAGCAGCTTCGGGACAGGGTCCACACACTATGGCTACACCTTC; CDR3 protein: CASSFGTGSTHYGYTF
clone size: NA; V gene: TRBV18; J gene: TRBJ1-2; D gene: TRBD1; CDR3 DNA: TGTGCCAGCTCACCACCAACGCACAGGGGAAATGGCTACACCTTC; CDR3 protein: CASSPPTHRGNGYTF
clone size: NA; V gene: TRBV12-5; J gene: TRBJ1-2; D gene: NA; CDR3 DNA: TGTGCTAGTGGGTATCAGGCGAACTATGGCTACACCTTC; CDR3 protein: CASGYQANYGYTF
clone size: NA; V gene: TRBV5-1; J gene: TRBJ2-7; D gene: NA; CDR3 DNA: TGCGCCAGCAGTTCACAGGGACGGTTGTCGGGCTACGAGCAGTACTTC; CDR3 protein: CASSSQGRLSGYEQYF
clone size: NA; V gene: TRBV16; J gene: TRBJ1-1; D gene: NA; CDR3 DNA: TGTGCCAGCAGCTCAAACAGGGCCGCGGGCACTGAAGCTTTCTTT; CDR3 protein: CASSSNRAAGTEAFF
clone size: NA; V gene: TRBV5-5; J gene: TRBJ1-1; D gene: TRBD1; CDR3 DNA: TGTGCCAGCAGCTCGACCGGGACAGGCAACACTGAAGCTTTCTTT; CDR3 protein: CASSSTGTGNTEAFF
clone size: NA; V gene: TRBV5-1; J gene: TRBJ1-5; D gene: NA; CDR3 DNA: TGCGCCAGCAGCTTGGGAGGAGATCAGCCCCAGCATTTT; CDR3 protein: CASSLGGDQPQHF
clone size: medium-sized; V gene: TRBV5-4; J gene: TRBJ2-2; D gene: NA; CDR3 DNA: TGTGCCAGCAGCTCCAACGCTTTAAGACAGCGGTCGGGGGACACCGGGGAGCTGTTTTTT; CDR3 protein: CASSSNALRQRSGDTGELFF
clone size: NA; V gene: TRBV5-1; J gene: TRBJ1-5; D gene: NA; CDR3 DNA: TGCGCCAGCAGCTTGGAGTCAGGGTTTGATCAGCCCCAGCATTTT; CDR3 protein: CASSLESGFDQPQHF
clone size: once; V gene: TRBV19; J gene: TRBJ1-2; D gene: TRBD1; CDR3 DNA: TGTGCCAGTATACGCACGGGACAGGGGAACTATGGCTACACCTTC; CDR3 protein: CASIRTGQGNYGYTF
clone size: NA; V gene: TRBV7-9; J gene: TRBJ2-1; D gene: NA; CDR3 DNA: TGTGCCAGCAGCCTCCTATTTGACTACAATGAGCAGTTCTTC; CDR3 protein: CASSLLFDYNEQFF
clone size: few; V gene: TRBV12-3/TRBV12-4; J gene: TRBJ2-7; D gene: TRBD2; CDR3 DNA: TGTGCCAGCAACCTTGGGACTAGCGGGCTGCAGTACTTC; CDR3 protein: CASNLGTSGLQYF
clone size: NA; V gene: TRBV11-3; J gene: TRBJ1-1; D gene: TRBD1; CDR3 DNA: TGTGCCAGCAGCTCCCAGGGGGGCACTGAAGCTTTCTTT; CDR3 protein: CASSSQGGTEAFF
clone size: NA; V gene: TRBV6-1; J gene: TRBJ1-2; D gene: TRBD1; CDR3 DNA: TGTGCCAGCAGTGAGGGGTGGACAGGGGCCCTCTACACCTTC; CDR3 protein: CASSEGWTGALYTF
clone size: NA; V gene: TRBV6-2/TRBV6-3; J gene: TRBJ1-2; D gene: NA; CDR3 DNA: TGTGCCAGCAGTTTGGCGGATGCCTATGGCTACACCTTC; CDR3 protein: CASSLADAYGYTF
clone size: once; V gene: TRBV3-1/TRBV3-2; J gene: TRBJ2-7; D gene: TRBD1; CDR3 DNA: TGTGCCAGCAAACAGGGACAGAGCTCCTACGAGCAGTACTTC; CDR3 protein: CASKQGQSSYEQYF
clone size: few; V gene: TRBV13; J gene: TRBJ2-1; D gene: NA; CDR3 DNA: TGTGCCAGCAGTTCAAGAAACAGAATTCGGAATGAGCAGTTCTTC; CDR3 protein: CASSSRNRIRNEQFF
clone size: NA; V gene: TRBV3-1/TRBV3-2; J gene: TRBJ1-3; D gene: TRBD1; CDR3 DNA: TGTGCCAGCAGAAACAGGGGAGACTCTGGAAACACCATATATTTT; CDR3 protein: CASRNRGDSGNTIYF
clone size: once; V gene: TRBV14; J gene: TRBJ2-5; D gene: TRBD1; CDR3 DNA: TGTGCCAGCAGCCAACACGGGACAGGGGTCCAAGAGACCCAGTACTTC; CDR3 protein: CASSQHGTGVQETQYF
clone size: few; V gene: TRBV9; J gene: TRBJ1-2; D gene: TRBD1; CDR3 DNA: TGTGCCAGCACCAAGTCCCGGGACAGGGTAGACTATGGCTACACCTTC; CDR3 protein: CASTKSRDRVDYGYTF
clone size: NA; V gene: TRBV6-6; J gene: TRBJ1-1; D gene: NA; CDR3 DNA: TGTGCCGGCCGGGACACGCCGAACACTGAAGCTTTCTTT; CDR3 protein: CAGRDTPNTEAFF